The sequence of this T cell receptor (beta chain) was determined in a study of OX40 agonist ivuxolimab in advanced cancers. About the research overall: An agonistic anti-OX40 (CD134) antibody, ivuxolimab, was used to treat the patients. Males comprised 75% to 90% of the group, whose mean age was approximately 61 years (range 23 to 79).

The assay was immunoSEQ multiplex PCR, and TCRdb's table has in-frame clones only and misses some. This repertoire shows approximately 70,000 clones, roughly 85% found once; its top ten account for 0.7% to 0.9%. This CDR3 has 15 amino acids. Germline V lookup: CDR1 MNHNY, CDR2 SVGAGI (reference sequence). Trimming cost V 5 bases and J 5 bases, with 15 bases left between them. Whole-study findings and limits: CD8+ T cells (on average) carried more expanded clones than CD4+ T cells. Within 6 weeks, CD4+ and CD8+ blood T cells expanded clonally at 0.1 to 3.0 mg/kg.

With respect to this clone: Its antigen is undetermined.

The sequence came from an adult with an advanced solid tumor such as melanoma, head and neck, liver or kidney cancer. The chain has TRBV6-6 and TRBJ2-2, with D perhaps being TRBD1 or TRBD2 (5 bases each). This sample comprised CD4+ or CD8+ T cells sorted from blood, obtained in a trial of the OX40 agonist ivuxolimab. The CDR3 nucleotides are TGTGCCAGCAGTAGGGACCCAGGAGGTACCGGGGAGCTGTTTTTT. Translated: CASSRDPGGTGELFF.